This T cell receptor (beta chain) derives from a study of cytomegalovirus exposure and HLA in healthy donors. The PCR was carried out with 60 Vbeta primers and 13 Jbeta primers. The protocol was immunoSEQ multiplex PCR, while the TCRdb copy is restricted to in-frame clones and leaves out a portion. The table includes some 120,000 clones, around 75% detected once. Germline values: CDR1 LNHDA, CDR2 SQIVND (reference sequence). This CDR3 spans 14 amino acids. V was pared by 5 bases and J by 2 bases, with 2 bases of the junction left unmatched. This receptor was taken from a woman aged 18-30 years in good health and CMV-seronegative. V is TRBV19 and J is TRBJ1-4; 7 bases line up with TRBD1. Sequencing was done on a sample of PBMCs. The CDR3 DNA is TGTGCCAGTAGTGGGACAGTTACTAATGAAAAACTGTTTTTT. This encodes CASSGTVTNEKLFF.